This passage covers 28 T cell receptor beta chains from one sample sequenced in a study of blood T cell repertoires in COVID-19 (TCRdb year 2020). Library construction relied on the immunoSEQ multiplex PCR assay. TCRdb mirrors the immuneACCESS table, restricted to in-frame sequences. Some clones are absent from its copies; in checked studies, under half trace to an unresolved V gene, and the reason for the others is unknown. This sample lists about 200,000 clones; approximately 91% were detected once. The ten largest make up roughly a sixth of the sample. What was sequenced was peripheral blood. The receptor set was obtained from a man in his fifties or sixties with COVID-19, enrolled during active disease.

V and J are TRBV20-1 and TRBJ2-7; unclear D gene. The V gene lost 6 bases and the J gene lost 2 bases, with 8 bases spanning the gap. Germline CDR1 and CDR2: DFQATT and SNEGSKA (reference sequence). This CDR3 has 11 amino acids. CDR3 in amino acids: CSAPGPYEQYF. As DNA, the CDR3 is TGCAGTGCCCCTGGGCCCTACGAGCAGTACTTC.

The chain uses TRBV27 and TRBJ1-6; D is possibly TRBD1 (5 bases). This CDR3 has 16 amino acids. Germline V CDR1 and CDR2: MNHEY, SMNVEV (reference sequence). Trimming removed 3 bases from V and 2 bases from J, with 11 bases in between. This chain's CDR3 is CASSFERGAYNSPLHF. The CDR3 coding sequence is TGTGCCAGCAGTTTTGAACGGGGGGCCTATAATTCACCCCTCCACTTT.

This chain connects TRBV11-1 to TRBJ2-7; TRBD1 agrees at 7 bases. J lost 0 bases, V lost 1 base, and 3 bases had no gene match. The CDR3 totals 15 residues. Germline V gene sequence: CDR1 SGHAT, CDR2 FQDESV (reference sequence). This CDR3 reads CASSLGAGGSYEQYF. As DNA, the CDR3 is TGTGCCAGCAGCTTAGGGGCAGGGGGCTCCTACGAGCAGTACTTC.

The chain carries TRBV6-6 and TRBJ1-5; 8 bases map to TRBD1. The germline V gene has CDR1 MNHNY and CDR2 SVGAGI (reference sequence). The CDR3 length is 14 residues. The V segment lost 5 bases and the J segment 7 bases; nucleotides outside the gene matches: 7. CDR3 coding DNA: TGTGCCAGCAGTCACGGACAGGGCGGACAGCCCCAGCATTTT. It encodes CASSHGQGGQPQHF.

This clone came up once. The chain joins TRBV19 to TRBJ2-7; 8 nucleotides line up with TRBD2. V lost 5 bases to trimming and J lost 4 bases; unmatched junction nucleotides: 10. This CDR3 region has 15 residues. From germline, CDR1 is LNHDA and CDR2 SQIVND (reference sequence). The DNA for the CDR3 is TGTGCCAGTAGTTCAGGGCTAGCGGGCGGATACGAGCAGTACTTC. This gives the protein CASSSGLAGGYEQYF.

This rearrangement joins TRBV28 to TRBJ2-7; D is perhaps TRBD2 (6 bases). The CDR3 length is 12 residues. CDR1 and CDR2 from the germline V gene are MDHEN and SYDVKM. Trimming pared 2 bases from V and 6 bases from J, leaving 8 bases between. CDR3 residues: CASSLAEGEQYF. The CDR3 nucleotides are TGTGCCAGCAGTTTAGCGGAGGGCGAGCAGTACTTC. Supplemented by reference TRBV28 and TRBJ2-7, the full variable domain reads DVKVTQSSRYLVKRTGEKVFLECVQDMDHENMFWYRQDPGLGLRLIYFSYDVKMKEKGDIPEGYSVSREKKERFSLILESASTNQTSMYLCASSLAEGEQYFGPGTRLTVT.

The chain uses TRBV3-1 (or the pseudogene TRBV3-2) and TRBJ1-3, with a tentative D call TRBD1 (6 bases). Germline V CDR1 and CDR2: LGHDT, YNNKEL (reference sequence). The CDR3 extends over 16 amino acids. Deletions cut 1 base from V and 0 bases from J, with 10 bases between. CDR3 sequence reads: CASSQGGGLSGNTIYF. The CDR3, as DNA: TGTGCCAGCAGCCAAGGCGGGGGCCTCTCTGGAAACACCATATATTTT.

This chain connects TRBV20-1 to TRBJ2-1; 10 nucleotides align to TRBD2. The CDR3 extends over 14 amino acids. The J segment lost 8 bases and the V segment lost 3 bases, leaving 7 bases of the junction unmatched. The germline V gene has CDR1 DFQATT and CDR2 SNEGSKA (reference sequence). The CDR3 is CSASSLAGKYEQFF. The DNA of the CDR3 is TGCAGTGCTAGTTCACTAGCGGGAAAGTATGAGCAGTTCTTC.

The CDR3 is CASSLETSGYNEQFF. CDR3 in DNA: TGTGCCAGCAGTTTAGAAACTAGCGGATACAATGAGCAGTTCTTC. The genes are TRBV28 and TRBJ2-1; TRBD2 aligns across 8 bases. The CDR3 extends over 15 amino acids. J lost 4 bases, V lost 2 bases, and 4 bases had no gene match. Germline CDR1 MDHEN, CDR2 SYDVKM.

The genes are TRBV7-8 and TRBJ1-6; D is uncertain. This CDR3 has 14 amino acids. The germline CDR1 and CDR2 sequences are SGHVS and FQNEAQ. V shed 4 bases and J shed 11 bases, with 15 bases lying between them. Here the CDR3 reads CASSSTRYDTPLHF. CDR3 in DNA: TGTGCCAGCAGCTCCACAAGATACGATACACCCCTCCACTTT.

The genes are TRBV6-5 and TRBJ2-3; possibly TRBD1 for D (5 bases). The CDR3 is 14 residues long. CDR1 and CDR2 (germline): MNHEY, SVGAGI. Trimming left V 2 bases short and J 6 bases short, with 12 bases between. The CDR3 DNA reads TGTGCCAGCAGTTACGCGGTTGGGGCGGATACGCAGTATTTT. Amino acid sequence: CASSYAVGADTQYF.

This clone was recorded once. The chain carries TRBV28 and TRBJ1-1; the D gene is possibly TRBD1 (6 bases). CDR1 and CDR2 from the germline V gene are MDHEN and SYDVKM. V lost 6 bases and J 7 bases, leaving 18 bases between the germline ends. This CDR3 has 14 amino acids. Here the CDR3 DNA reads TGTGCCAGCAGGCCCCCACAGGGTTTTTTTGAAGCTTTCTTT. Protein: CASRPPQGFFEAFF.

The chain couples TRBV6-5 to TRBJ2-7; 10 bases agree with TRBD2. The CDR3 is 15 amino acids. Germline lookup yields CDR1 MNHEY and CDR2 SVGAGI. V trimming: 6 bases; J trimming: 5 bases; junction bases outside the gene matches: 10. In DNA form, the CDR3 reads TGTGCCAGCAGATCCGGGACTAGCGTCCCCCACGAGCAGTACTTC. It translates to CASRSGTSVPHEQYF.

The chain is built from TRBV5-5 and TRBJ2-7; 9 bases line up with TRBD1. The germline CDR1 and CDR2 sequences are SGHKS and YYEKEE (reference sequence). V gave up 1 base and J gave up 3 bases; unmatched junction bases: 2. The CDR3 runs to 14 residues. CDR3 in DNA: TGTGCCAGCAGCTTGCGGGACAGGGTCTACGAGCAGTACTTC. It yields the protein CASSLRDRVYEQYF. The variable domain in full, completed from reference TRBV5-5 and TRBJ2-7, reads DAGVTQSPTHLIKTRGQQVTLRCSPISGHKSVSWYQQVLGQGPQFIFQYYEKEERGRGNFPDRFSARQFPNYSSELNVNALLLGDSALYLCASSLRDRVYEQYFGPGTRLTVT.

The chain is built from TRBV18 and TRBJ1-2; 9 positions match TRBD1. Trimming cost V 3 bases and J 3 bases; bases outside gene matches: 5. There are 15 residues in the CDR3. Germline-derived CDR1 and CDR2 are KGHSH and LQKENI. CDR3 DNA sequence: TGTGCCAGCTCACCGTTACAGGGGGCGGACTATGGCTACACCTTC. Its protein is CASSPLQGADYGYTF.

The V gene is TRBV7-3, the J gene TRBJ2-5, with a weak D call TRBD2 (7 bases). Germline V gene lookup returns CDR1 SGHTA and CDR2 FQGTGA. V lost 2 bases and J 2 bases, leaving 12 bases between the germline ends. The CDR3 length is 15 residues. DNA for the CDR3: TGTGCCAGCAGCTTAGTCGGGGGGCTACAAGAGACCCAGTACTTC. Its protein is CASSLVGGLQETQYF.

This sequence joins TRBV6-2 or TRBV6-3 and TRBJ1-6; D ambiguous. The ends were cut back, 4 bases at V and 7 bases at J, with 11 bases in the middle. Germline values: CDR1 MNHEY, CDR2 SVGEGT. The CDR3 sequence is 14 residues long. The CDR3 reads CASSSAGSNSPLHF. CDR3 bases: TGTGCCAGCAGTTCAGCAGGTTCGAATTCACCCCTCCACTTT.

The chain is built from TRBV10-3 and TRBJ2-7; 8 nucleotides agree with TRBD2. The germline CDR1 and CDR2 sequences are ENHRY and SYGVKD. The CDR3 runs to 14 residues. V trimming: 6 bases; J trimming: 4 bases; junction bases outside the gene matches: 8. CDR3 bases: TGTGCCATCAGAGGAGCGGGGGACGCTTACGAGCAGTACTTC. As protein: CAIRGAGDAYEQYF.

The chain carries TRBV27 and TRBJ2-7; 12 bases are a match to TRBD1. The V segment lost 3 bases and the J segment 3 bases; nucleotides outside the gene matches: 6. The CDR3 contains 16 residues. Germline values: CDR1 MNHEY, CDR2 SMNVEV (reference sequence). The CDR3 loop is CASSFKGQGAFYEQYF. The DNA of the CDR3 is TGTGCCAGCAGTTTCAAGGGACAGGGGGCCTTCTACGAGCAGTACTTC.

V gene TRBV28 combines with J gene TRBJ1-5; the match to TRBD1 covers 8 bases. The CDR3 sequence is 14 residues long. V lost 7 bases, J lost 2 bases, and 4 bases stayed unmatched. Germline V gene sequence: CDR1 MDHEN, CDR2 SYDVKM. The CDR3 protein is CASTDRGRNQPQHF. The CDR3 DNA is TGTGCCAGCACAGACAGGGGACGCAATCAGCCCCAGCATTTT.

J is TRBJ2-7 and V is TRBV7-2; 7 bases line up with TRBD1. This CDR3 contains 15 residues. V lost 2 bases, J lost 4 bases, and 8 bases stayed unmatched. The germline CDR1 and CDR2 sequences are SGHTA and FQGNSA. CDR3 in DNA: TGTGCCAGCAGCTTAAGCACAGGGGCCCAATACGAGCAGTACTTC. Protein product: CASSLSTGAQYEQYF. The variable domain in full, with the rest retrieved from reference TRBV7-2 and TRBJ2-7, is GAGVSQSPSNKVTEKGKDVELRCDPISGHTALYWYRQSLGQGLEFLIYFQGNSAPDKSGLPSDRFSAERTGGSVSTLTIQRTQQEDSAVYLCASSLSTGAQYEQYFGPGTRLTVT.

The J gene is TRBJ1-2, the V gene TRBV10-3; 8 nucleotides line up with TRBD1. J gave up 7 bases and V 4 bases, and 8 bases lay outside the gene matches. This CDR3 has 14 residues. Germline loops: CDR1 ENHRY, CDR2 SYGVKD. CDR3 amino acids: CAISVNQGAGGYTF. The CDR3, as DNA: TGTGCCATCAGTGTAAACCAGGGGGCGGGTGGCTACACCTTC.

This clone showed up just a few times. The J gene is TRBJ2-1, the V gene TRBV11-2, with 7 bases that match TRBD1. J was trimmed by 2 bases and V by 0 bases; bases with no gene match: 4. Per germline, CDR1 SGHAT and CDR2 FQNNGV. This CDR3 contains 16 residues. CDR3 in amino acids: CASSLDRGLPYNEQFF. CDR3 in DNA: TGTGCCAGCAGCTTAGACAGGGGGTTACCCTACAATGAGCAGTTCTTC.

Points on this clone: One end of the junction varies from germline; a read error may be responsible. This rearrangement joins TRBV7-9 to TRBJ2-1; the D gene is possibly TRBD2 (6 bases). The CDR3 has 12 amino acids. In germline, CDR1 is SEHNR, CDR2 FQNEAQ (reference sequence). The CDR3 here is CASSLDDGRDIF. DNA for the CDR3: TGTGCCAGCAGCTTAGATGACGGGAGAGATATCTTC.

This clone was seen only once. The chain employs TRBV19 and TRBJ2-1; 13 positions match TRBD2. The CDR3 loop spans 16 amino acids. Germline CDR1 reads LNHDA; CDR2 reads SQIVND (reference sequence). With V trimmed by 2 bases and J by 8 bases, 6 bases remained unmatched. CDR3 in DNA: TGTGCCAGTAGTATATCACTAGCGGGGGGGCGTGATGAGCAGTTCTTC. Protein: CASSISLAGGRDEQFF.

The rearrangement links TRBV5-4 to TRBJ2-2, with a tentative D call TRBD1 (5 bases). V was pared by 9 bases and J by 0 bases, with 9 bases between. The germline CDR1 and CDR2 sequences are SGHNT and YYREEE (reference sequence). The CDR3 runs to 13 residues. The CDR3 loop is CATAGPNTGELFF. The CDR3 bases are TGTGCCACCGCAGGGCCGAACACCGGGGAGCTGTTTTTT.

The V call is TRBV27, the J call TRBJ1-4; possible D gene TRBD1, 6 bases. With 5 bases removed from V and 6 bases from J, the gap between germline ends came to 13 bases. Per germline, CDR1 MNHEY and CDR2 SMNVEV (reference sequence). The CDR3 is made up of 14 amino acids. In DNA, the CDR3 is TGTGCCAGCAGTCTTACAGGGTACCATGAAAAACTGTTTTTT. Its protein product is CASSLTGYHEKLFF.

The chain employs TRBV10-3 and TRBJ1-4, with D perhaps matching TRBD1 (5 bases). CDR1 is ENHRY and CDR2 is SYGVKD in the germline V gene. This CDR3 is 14 amino acids long. The V gene lost 3 bases and the J gene lost 4 bases, with 9 bases spanning the gap. CDR3 loop: CAISEAGDNEKLFF. CDR3 coding DNA: TGTGCCATCAGTGAAGCGGGGGATAATGAAAAACTGTTTTTT.